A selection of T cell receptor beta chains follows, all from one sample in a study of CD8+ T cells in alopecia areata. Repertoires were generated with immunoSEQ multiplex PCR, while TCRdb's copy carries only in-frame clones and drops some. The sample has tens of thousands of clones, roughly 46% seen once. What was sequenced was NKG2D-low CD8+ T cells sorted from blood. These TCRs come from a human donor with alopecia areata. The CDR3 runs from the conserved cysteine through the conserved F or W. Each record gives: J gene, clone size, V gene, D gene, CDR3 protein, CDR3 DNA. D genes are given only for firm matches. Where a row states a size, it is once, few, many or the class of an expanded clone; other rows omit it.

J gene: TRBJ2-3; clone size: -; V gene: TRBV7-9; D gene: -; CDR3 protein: CASSFFPTEDTQYF; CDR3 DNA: TGTGCCAGCAGCTTTTTTCCGACCGAGGATACGCAGTATTTT
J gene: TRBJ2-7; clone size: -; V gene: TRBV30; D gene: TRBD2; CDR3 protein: CAWSMGGRGDEQYF; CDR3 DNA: TGTGCCTGGAGTATGGGCGGGAGGGGAGACGAGCAGTACTTC
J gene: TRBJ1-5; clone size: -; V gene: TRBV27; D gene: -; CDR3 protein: CASASIKTGDQPQHF; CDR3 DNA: TGTGCCAGCGCTTCGATTAAGACAGGAGATCAGCCCCAGCATTTT
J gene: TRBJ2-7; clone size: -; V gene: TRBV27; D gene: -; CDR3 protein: CASSLRGRSSYEQYF; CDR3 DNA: TGTGCCAGCAGTTTGCGGGGGCGCAGCTCCTACGAGCAGTACTTC
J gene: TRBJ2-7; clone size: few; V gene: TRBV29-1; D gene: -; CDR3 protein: CSVEGIGNEQYF; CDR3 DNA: TGCAGCGTTGAAGGAATAGGGAACGAGCAGTACTTC
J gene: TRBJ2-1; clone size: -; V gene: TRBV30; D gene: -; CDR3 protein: CAWKEGSYNEQFF; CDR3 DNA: TGTGCCTGGAAAGAGGGTTCCTACAATGAGCAGTTCTTC
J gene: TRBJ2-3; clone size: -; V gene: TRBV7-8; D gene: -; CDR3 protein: CASSLVGGPGTDTQYF; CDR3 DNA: TGTGCCAGCAGCTTAGTTGGGGGACCTGGCACAGATACGCAGTATTTT
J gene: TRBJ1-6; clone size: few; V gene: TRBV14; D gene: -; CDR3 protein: CASSPSPRINSPLHF; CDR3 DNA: TGTGCCAGCAGCCCCTCCCCACGAATCAATTCACCCCTCCACTTT
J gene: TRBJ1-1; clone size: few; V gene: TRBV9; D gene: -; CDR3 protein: CASSGTVNTEAFF; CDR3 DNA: TGTGCCAGCAGCGGGACAGTGAACACTGAAGCTTTCTTT
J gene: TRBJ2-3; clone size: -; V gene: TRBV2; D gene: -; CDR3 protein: CAAQYAAVYWDSTDTQYF; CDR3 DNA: TGTGCCGCCCAGTACGCGGCAGTTTACTGGGACAGCACAGATACGCAGTATTTT
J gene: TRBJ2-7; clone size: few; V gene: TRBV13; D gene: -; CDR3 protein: CASSDQDFGLEQYF; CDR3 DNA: TGTGCCAGCAGTGACCAAGACTTCGGCCTCGAGCAGTACTTC
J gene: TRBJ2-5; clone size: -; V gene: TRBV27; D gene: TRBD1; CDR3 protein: CASRPDRGQETQYF; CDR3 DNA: TGTGCCAGCAGACCGGACAGGGGCCAAGAGACCCAGTACTTC
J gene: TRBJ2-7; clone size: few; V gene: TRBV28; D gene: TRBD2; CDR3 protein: CASSPSGSSIDLAF; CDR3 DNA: TGTGCCAGCAGCCCTAGCGGGAGCAGTATCGACCTTGCCTTC
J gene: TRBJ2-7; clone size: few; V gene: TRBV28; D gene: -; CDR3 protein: CASSWTAGSYEQYF; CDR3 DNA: TGTGCCAGCAGCTGGACAGCGGGGTCCTACGAGCAGTACTTC
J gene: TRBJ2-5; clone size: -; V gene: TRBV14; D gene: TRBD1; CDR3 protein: CASSRLPPDRGWETQYF; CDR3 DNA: TGTGCCAGCAGCCGGCTCCCGCCTGACAGGGGGTGGGAGACCCAGTACTTC
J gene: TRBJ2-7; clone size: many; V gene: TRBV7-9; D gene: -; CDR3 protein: CASSLDGGTYEQYF; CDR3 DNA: TGTGCCAGCAGCTTAGACGGGGGTACCTACGAGCAGTACTTC
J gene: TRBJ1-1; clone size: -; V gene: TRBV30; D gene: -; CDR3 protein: CAWSVPPRITEAFF; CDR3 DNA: TGTGCCTGGAGTGTCCCTCCTCGGATCACTGAAGCTTTCTTT
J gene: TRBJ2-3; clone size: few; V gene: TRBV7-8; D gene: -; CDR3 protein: CASSLGPTTDTQYF; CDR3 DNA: TGTGCCAGCAGCTTAGGCCCGACCACAGATACGCAGTATTTT
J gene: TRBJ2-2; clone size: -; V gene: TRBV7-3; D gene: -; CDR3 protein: CASSYLTGELFF; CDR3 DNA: TGTGCCAGCAGCTACCTAACCGGGGAGCTGTTTTTT